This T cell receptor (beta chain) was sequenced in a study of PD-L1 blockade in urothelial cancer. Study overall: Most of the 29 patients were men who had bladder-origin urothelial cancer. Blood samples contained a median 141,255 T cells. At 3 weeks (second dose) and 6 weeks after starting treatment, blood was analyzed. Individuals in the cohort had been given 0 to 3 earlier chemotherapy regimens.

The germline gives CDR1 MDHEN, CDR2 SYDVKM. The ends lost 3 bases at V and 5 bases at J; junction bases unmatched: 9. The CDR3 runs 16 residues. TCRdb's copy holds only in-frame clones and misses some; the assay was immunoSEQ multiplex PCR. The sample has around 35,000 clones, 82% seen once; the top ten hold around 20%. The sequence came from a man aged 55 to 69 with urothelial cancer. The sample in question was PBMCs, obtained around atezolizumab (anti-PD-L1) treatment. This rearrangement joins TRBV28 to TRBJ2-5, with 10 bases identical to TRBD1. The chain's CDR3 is CASSFRQGAVMETQYF. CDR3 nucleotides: TGTGCCAGCAGTTTCCGACAGGGGGCTGTTATGGAGACCCAGTACTTC.